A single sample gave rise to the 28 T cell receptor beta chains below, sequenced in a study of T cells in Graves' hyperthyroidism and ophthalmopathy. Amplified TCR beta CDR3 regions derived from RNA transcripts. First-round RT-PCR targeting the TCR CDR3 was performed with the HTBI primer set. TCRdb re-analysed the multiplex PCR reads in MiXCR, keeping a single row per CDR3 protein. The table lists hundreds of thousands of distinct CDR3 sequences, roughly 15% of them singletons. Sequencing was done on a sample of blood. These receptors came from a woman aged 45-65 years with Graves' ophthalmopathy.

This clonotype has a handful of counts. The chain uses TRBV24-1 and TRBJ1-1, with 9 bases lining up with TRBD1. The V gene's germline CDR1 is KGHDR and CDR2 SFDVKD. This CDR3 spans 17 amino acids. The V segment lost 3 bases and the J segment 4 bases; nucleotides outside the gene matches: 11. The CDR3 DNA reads TGTGCCACCAGTGATGCTAAAACAGGGGGCGGACCCACTGAAGCTTTCTTT. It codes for CATSDAKTGGGPTEAFF.

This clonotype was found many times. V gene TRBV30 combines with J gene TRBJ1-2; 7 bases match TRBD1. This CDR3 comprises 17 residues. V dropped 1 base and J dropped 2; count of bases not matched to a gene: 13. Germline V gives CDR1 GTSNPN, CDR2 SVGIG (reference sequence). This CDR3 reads CAWSGAQGLLQNYGYTF. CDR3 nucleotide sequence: TGTGCCTGGAGTGGGGCACAGGGGTTACTCCAAAACTATGGCTACACCTTC. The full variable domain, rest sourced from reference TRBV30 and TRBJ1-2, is SQTIHQWPATLVQPVGSPLSLECTVEGTSNPNLYWYRQAAGRGLQLLFYSVGIGQISSEVPQNLSASRPQDRQFILSSKKLLLSDSGFYLCAWSGAQGLLQNYGYTFGSGTRLTVV.

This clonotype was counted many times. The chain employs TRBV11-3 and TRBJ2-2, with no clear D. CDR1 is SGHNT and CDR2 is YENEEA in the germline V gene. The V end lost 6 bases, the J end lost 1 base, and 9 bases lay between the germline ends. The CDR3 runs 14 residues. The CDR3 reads CASRPVGNTGELFF. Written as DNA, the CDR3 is TGTGCCAGCAGACCGGTGGGGAACACCGGGGAGCTGTTTTTT.

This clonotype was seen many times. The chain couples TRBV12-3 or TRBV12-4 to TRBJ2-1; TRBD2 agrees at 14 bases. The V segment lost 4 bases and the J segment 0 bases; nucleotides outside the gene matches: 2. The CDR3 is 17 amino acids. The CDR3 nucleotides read TGTGCCAGCAGTTCGGGACTAGCGGGAGACTCCTACAATGAGCAGTTCTTC. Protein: CASSSGLAGDSYNEQFF.

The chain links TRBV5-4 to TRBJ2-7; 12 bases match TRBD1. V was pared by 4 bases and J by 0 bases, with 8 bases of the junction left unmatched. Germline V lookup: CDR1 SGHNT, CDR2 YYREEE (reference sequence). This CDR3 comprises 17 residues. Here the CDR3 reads CASSPAGTGGGSYEQYF. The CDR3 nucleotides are TGTGCCAGCAGCCCGGCCGGGACAGGGGGCGGCTCCTACGAGCAGTACTTC.

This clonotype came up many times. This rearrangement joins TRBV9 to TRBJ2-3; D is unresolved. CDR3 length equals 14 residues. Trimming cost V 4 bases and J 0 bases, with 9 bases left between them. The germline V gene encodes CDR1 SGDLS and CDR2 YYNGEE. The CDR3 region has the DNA TGTGCCAGCAGCAAGAGCCTTAGCACAGATACGCAGTATTTT. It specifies CASSKSLSTDTQYF.

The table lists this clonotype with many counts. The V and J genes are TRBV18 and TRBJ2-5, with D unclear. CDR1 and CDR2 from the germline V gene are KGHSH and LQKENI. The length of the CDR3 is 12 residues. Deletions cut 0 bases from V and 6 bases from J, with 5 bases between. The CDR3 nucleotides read TGTGCCAGCTCACCACCTGGAAAGACCCAGTACTTC. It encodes CASSPPGKTQYF.

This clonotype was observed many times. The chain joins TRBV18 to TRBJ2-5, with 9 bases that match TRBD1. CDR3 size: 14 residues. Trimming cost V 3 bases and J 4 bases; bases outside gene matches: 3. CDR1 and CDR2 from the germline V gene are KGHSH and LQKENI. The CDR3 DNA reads TGTGCCAGCTCACCCGGGACAGGGTCAGAGACCCAGTACTTC. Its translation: CASSPGTGSETQYF.

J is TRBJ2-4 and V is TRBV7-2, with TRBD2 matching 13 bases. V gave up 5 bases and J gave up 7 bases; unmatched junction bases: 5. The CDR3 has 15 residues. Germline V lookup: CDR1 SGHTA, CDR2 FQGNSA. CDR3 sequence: CASSLGLAGENIQYF. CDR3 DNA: TGTGCCAGCAGCCTCGGACTAGCGGGAGAGAACATTCAGTACTTC.

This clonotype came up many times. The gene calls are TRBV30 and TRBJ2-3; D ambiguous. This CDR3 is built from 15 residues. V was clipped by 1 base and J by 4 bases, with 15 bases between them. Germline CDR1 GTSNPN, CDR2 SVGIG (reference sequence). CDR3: CAWSGIGNRADTQYF. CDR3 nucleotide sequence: TGTGCCTGGAGTGGGATAGGTAATAGGGCAGATACGCAGTATTTT. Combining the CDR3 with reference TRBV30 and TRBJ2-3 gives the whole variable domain SQTIHQWPATLVQPVGSPLSLECTVEGTSNPNLYWYRQAAGRGLQLLFYSVGIGQISSEVPQNLSASRPQDRQFILSSKKLLLSDSGFYLCAWSGIGNRADTQYFGPGTRLTVL.

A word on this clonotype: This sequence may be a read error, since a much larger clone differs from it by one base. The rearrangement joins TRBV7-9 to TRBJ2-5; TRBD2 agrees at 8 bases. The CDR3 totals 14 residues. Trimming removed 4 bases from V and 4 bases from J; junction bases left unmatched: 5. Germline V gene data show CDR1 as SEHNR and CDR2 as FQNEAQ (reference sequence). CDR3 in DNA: TGTGCCAGCAGCTCCAAGCGGGAGCGAGAGACCCAGTACTTC. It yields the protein CASSSKRERETQYF.

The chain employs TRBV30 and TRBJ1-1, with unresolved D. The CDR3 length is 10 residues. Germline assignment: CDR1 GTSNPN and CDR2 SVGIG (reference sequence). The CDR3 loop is CGTFNTEAFF. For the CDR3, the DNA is TGTGGCACCTTCAACACTGAAGCTTTCTTT.

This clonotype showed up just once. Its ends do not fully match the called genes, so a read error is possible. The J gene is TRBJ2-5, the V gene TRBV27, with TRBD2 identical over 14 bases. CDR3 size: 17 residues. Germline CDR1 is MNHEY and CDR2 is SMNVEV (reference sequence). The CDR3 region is CASSISGTSGSRETQYF. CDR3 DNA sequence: TGTGCCAGCAGTATATCCGGGACTAGCGGGAGTAGGGAGACCCAGTACTTC.

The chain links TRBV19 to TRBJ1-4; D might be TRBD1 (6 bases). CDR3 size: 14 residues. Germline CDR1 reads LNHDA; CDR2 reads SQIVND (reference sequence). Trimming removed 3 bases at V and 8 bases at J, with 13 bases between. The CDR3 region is CASSMGAGAEKLFF. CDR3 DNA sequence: TGTGCCAGTAGTATGGGGGCAGGGGCGGAAAAACTGTTTTTT.

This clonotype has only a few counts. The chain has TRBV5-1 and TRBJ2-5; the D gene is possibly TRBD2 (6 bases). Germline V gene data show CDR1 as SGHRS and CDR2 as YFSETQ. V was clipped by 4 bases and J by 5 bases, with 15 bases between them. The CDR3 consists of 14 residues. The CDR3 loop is CASSPGGAKETQYF. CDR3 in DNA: TGCGCCAGCAGCCCTGGAGGGGCGAAGGAGACCCAGTACTTC. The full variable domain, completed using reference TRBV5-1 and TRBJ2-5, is KAGVTQTPRYLIKTRGQQVTLSCSPISGHRSVSWYQQTPGQGLQFLFEYFSETQRNKGNFPGRFSGRQFSNSRSEMNVSTLELGDSALYLCASSPGGAKETQYFGPGTRLLVL.

The CDR3 nucleotides are TGTGCCAGCGAAAAAGACTCTTATGAGCAGTTCTTC. Translating gives CASEKDSYEQFF. The genes are TRBV6-2 or TRBV6-3 and TRBJ2-1, with no clear D. The CDR3 length is 12 residues. Trimming pared 8 bases from V and 8 bases from J, leaving 13 bases between. Germline V gene sequence: CDR1 MNHEY, CDR2 SVGEGT.

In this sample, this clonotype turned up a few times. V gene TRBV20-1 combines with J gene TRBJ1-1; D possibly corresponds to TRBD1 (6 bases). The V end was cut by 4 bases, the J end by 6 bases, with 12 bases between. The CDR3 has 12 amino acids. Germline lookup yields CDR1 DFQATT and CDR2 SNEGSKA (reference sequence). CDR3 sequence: CSATQGRAEAFF. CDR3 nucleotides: TGCAGTGCTACACAGGGTAGGGCTGAAGCTTTCTTT.

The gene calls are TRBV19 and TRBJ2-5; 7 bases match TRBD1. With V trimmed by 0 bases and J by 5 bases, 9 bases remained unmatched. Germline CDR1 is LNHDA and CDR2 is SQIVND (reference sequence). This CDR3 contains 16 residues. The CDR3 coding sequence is TGTGCCAGTAGTATAGATCAAGGCAGGGGGTTGGAGACCCAGTACTTC. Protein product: CASSIDQGRGLETQYF.

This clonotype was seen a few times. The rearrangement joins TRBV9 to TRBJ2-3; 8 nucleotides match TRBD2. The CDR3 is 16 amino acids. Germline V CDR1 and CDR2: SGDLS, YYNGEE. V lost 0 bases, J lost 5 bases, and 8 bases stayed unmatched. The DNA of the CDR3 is TGTGCCAGCAGCGTAGCTGGGCTAGCGGGCGTAGATACGCAGTATTTT. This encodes CASSVAGLAGVDTQYF.

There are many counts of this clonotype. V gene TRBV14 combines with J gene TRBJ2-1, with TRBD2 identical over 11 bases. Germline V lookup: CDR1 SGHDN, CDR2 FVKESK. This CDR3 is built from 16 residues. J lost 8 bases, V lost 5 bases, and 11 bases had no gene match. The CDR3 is CASSSLPSGRFHEQFF. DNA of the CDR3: TGTGCCAGCAGCTCCCTGCCTAGCGGGAGGTTCCATGAGCAGTTCTTC.

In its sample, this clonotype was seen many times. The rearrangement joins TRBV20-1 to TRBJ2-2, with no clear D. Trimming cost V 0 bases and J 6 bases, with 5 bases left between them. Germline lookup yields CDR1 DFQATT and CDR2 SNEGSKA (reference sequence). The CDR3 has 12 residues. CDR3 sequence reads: CSARDYPGELFF. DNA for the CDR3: TGCAGTGCTAGAGATTACCCCGGGGAGCTGTTTTTT.

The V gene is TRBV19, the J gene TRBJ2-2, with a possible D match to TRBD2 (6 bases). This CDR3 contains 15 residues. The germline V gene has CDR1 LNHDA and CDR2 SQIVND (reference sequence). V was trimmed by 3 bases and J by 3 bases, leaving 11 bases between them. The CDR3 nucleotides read TGTGCCAGTAGTATTTATGCGGGGTACACCGGGGAGCTGTTTTTT. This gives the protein CASSIYAGYTGELFF. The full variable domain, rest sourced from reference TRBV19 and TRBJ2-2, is DGGITQSPKYLFRKEGQNVTLSCEQNLNHDAMYWYRQDPGQGLRLIYYSQIVNDFQKGDIAEGYSVSREKKESFPLTVTSAQKNPTAFYLCASSIYAGYTGELFFGEGSRLTVL.

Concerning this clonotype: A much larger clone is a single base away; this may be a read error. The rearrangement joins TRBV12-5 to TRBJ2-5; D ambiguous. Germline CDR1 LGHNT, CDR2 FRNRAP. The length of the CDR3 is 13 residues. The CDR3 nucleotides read TGTGCTAGTGGATCCACCGTGAGCTCCACCCGGTACTTC. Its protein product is CASGSTVSSTRYF.

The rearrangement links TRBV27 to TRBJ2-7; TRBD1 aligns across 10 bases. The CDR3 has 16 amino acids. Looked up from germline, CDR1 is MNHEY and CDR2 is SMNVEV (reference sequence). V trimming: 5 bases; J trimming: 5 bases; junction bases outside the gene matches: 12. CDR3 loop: CASSLTTGTGVHEQYF. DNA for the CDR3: TGTGCCAGCAGTCTCACTACCGGGACAGGGGTCCACGAGCAGTACTTC.

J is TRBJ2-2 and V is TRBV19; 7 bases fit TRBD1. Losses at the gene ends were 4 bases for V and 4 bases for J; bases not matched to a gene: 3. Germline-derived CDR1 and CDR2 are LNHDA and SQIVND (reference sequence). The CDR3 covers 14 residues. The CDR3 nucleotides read TGTGCCAGTAGTACCAGGGACAGCACCGGGGAGCTGTTTTTT. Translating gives CASSTRDSTGELFF. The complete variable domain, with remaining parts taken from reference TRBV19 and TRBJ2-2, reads DGGITQSPKYLFRKEGQNVTLSCEQNLNHDAMYWYRQDPGQGLRLIYYSQIVNDFQKGDIAEGYSVSREKKESFPLTVTSAQKNPTAFYLCASSTRDSTGELFFGEGSRLTVL.

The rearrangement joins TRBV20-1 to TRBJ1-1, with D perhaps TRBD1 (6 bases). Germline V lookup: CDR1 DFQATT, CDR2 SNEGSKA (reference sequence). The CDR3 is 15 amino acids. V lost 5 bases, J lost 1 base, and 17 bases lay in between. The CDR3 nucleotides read TGCAGTGCTCTTCTAGGGGGGGGGACGAACACTGAAGCTTTCTTT. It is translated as CSALLGGGTNTEAFF.

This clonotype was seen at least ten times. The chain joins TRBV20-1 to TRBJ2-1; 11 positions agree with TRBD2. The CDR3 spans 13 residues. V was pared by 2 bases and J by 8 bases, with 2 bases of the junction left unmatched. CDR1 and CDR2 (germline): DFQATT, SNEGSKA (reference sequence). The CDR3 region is CSARTSGSDEQFF. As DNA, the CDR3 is TGCAGTGCTAGAACTAGCGGGAGCGATGAGCAGTTCTTC.

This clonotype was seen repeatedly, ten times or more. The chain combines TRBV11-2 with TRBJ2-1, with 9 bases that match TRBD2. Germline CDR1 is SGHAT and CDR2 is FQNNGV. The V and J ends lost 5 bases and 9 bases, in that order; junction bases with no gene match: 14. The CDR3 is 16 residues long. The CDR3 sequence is CASSAQTSGVFVEQFF. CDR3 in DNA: TGTGCCAGCAGCGCCCAGACTAGCGGCGTTTTTGTTGAGCAGTTCTTC. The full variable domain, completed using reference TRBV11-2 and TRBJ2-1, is EAGVAQSPRYKIIEKRQSVAFWCNPISGHATLYWYQQILGQGPKLLIQFQNNGVVDDSQLPKDRFSAERLKGVDSTLKIQPAKLEDSAVYLCASSAQTSGVFVEQFFGPGTRLTVL.